This T cell receptor (beta chain) was profiled in a study of T cell responses to AZD1222 COVID-19 vaccine. TCRdb's copy holds only in-frame clones and misses some; the assay was immunoSEQ multiplex PCR. The sample lists about 100,000 clones; 88% were seen once. As concerns this clone: Its specificity is not known.

CDR1 is LGHDT and CDR2 is YNNKEL in the germline V gene (reference sequence). This CDR3 is built from 15 residues. V was trimmed by 0 bases and J by 4 bases, leaving 10 bases between them. Study findings and constraints: Seropositivity was recorded at baseline in only 5 or 6 AZD1222 recipients. Sampled repertoires all dated from after the peak T cell response.

The sequencing here drew on peripheral blood, taken on day 0 of AZD1222 vaccination. This chain links TRBV3-1 (or the pseudogene TRBV3-2) with TRBJ2-1; D is perhaps TRBD1 (5 bases). This clonotype was sampled from an adult in good health. The CDR3 spells CASSQEIQVYNEQFF. Written as DNA, the CDR3 is TGTGCCAGCAGCCAAGAGATACAGGTATACAATGAGCAGTTCTTC.